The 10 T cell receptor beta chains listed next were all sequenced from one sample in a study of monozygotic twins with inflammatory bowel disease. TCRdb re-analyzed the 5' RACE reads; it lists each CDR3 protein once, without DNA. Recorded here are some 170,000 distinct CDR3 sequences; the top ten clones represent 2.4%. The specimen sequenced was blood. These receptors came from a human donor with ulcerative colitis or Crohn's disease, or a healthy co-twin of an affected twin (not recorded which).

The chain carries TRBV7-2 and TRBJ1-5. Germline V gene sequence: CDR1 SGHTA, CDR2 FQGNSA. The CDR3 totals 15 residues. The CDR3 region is CASSFSVGSNQPQHF.

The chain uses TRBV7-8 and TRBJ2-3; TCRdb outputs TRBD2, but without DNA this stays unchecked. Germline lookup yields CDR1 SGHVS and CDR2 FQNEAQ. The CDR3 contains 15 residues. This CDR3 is CASALAGGPSDTQYF.

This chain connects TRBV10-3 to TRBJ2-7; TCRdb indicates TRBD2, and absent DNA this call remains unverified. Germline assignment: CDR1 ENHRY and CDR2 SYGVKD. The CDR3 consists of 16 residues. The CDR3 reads CAISPGLAGGIYEQYF.

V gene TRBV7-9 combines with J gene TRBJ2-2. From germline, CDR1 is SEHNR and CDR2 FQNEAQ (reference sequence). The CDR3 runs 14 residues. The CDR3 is CASSQRLNTGELFF.

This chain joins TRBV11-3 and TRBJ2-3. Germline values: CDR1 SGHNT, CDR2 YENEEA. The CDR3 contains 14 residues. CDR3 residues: CASSPRDLVDTQYF.

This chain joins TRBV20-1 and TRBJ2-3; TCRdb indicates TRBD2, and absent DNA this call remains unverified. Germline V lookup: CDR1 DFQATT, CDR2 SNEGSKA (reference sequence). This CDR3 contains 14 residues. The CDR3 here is CSASLTGDTDTQYF.

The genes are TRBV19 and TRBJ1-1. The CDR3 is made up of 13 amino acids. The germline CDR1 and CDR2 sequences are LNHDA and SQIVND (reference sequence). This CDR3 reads CASSNGDNTEAFF.

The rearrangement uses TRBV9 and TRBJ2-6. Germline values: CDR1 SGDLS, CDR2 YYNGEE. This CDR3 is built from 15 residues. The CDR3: CASSVDTAGANVLTF.

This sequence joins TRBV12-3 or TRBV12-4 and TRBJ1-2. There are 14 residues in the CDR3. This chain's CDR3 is CASSTWGSNYGYTF.

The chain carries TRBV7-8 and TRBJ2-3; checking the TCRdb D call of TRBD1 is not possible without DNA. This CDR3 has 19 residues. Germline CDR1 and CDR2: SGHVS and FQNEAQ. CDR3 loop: CASSLKYYGAEGSTDTQYF.